These T cell receptor beta chains were read from a single sample in a study of shared clonotypes between healthy human individuals. Data came from immunoSEQ multiplex PCR; TCRdb stores just in-frame clones and leaves some out. Altogether 450,000 to 500,000 clones are present, 81% being singletons, with the ten largest covering about an eighth. The sample comprised PBMCs. The source of these receptors is a woman in her forties in good health. Some clones in this sample may be carry-over from other donors' samples. Each CDR3 is given with its conserved first and last residue. The D gene is left open where the match is weak. Size is omitted from some rows. Given values are once, few, many or a class for expanded clones.

v_gene: TRBV11-2
j_gene: TRBJ2-7
d_gene: -
abundance: -
CDR3aa: CASSLWQGTIYEQYF
CDR3nt: TGTGCCAGCAGCTTATGGCAGGGTACCATCTACGAGCAGTACTTC

v_gene: TRBV27
j_gene: TRBJ2-7
d_gene: -
abundance: -
CDR3aa: CASSLPPLSEQYF
CDR3nt: TGTGCCAGCAGTTTACCCCCGCTCAGCGAGCAGTACTTC

v_gene: TRBV6-5
j_gene: TRBJ1-4
d_gene: TRBD1
abundance: once
CDR3aa: CATGTGNNEKLFF
CDR3nt: TGTGCCACGGGGACAGGGAATAATGAAAAACTGTTTTTT

v_gene: TRBV4-1
j_gene: TRBJ2-7
d_gene: TRBD2
abundance: -
CDR3aa: CASSLRTSGSLDEQYF
CDR3nt: TGCGCCAGCAGCCTACGGACTAGCGGGAGTCTCGACGAGCAGTACTTC

v_gene: TRBV6-5
j_gene: TRBJ2-3
d_gene: -
abundance: -
CDR3aa: CASRTKSGTDTQYF
CDR3nt: TGTGCCAGCAGAACCAAATCGGGCACAGATACGCAGTATTTT

v_gene: TRBV7-2
j_gene: TRBJ2-7
d_gene: TRBD2
abundance: -
CDR3aa: CASSAGTSAPYEQYF
CDR3nt: TGTGCCAGCAGCGCCGGGACTAGTGCCCCCTACGAGCAGTACTTC

v_gene: TRBV19
j_gene: TRBJ2-2
d_gene: -
abundance: many
CDR3aa: CASSISRQAGELFF
CDR3nt: TGTGCCAGTAGTATTTCCAGGCAGGCCGGGGAGCTGTTTTTT

v_gene: TRBV27
j_gene: TRBJ1-5
d_gene: -
abundance: -
CDR3aa: CASSLLVGNQPQHF
CDR3nt: TGTGCCAGCAGTTTATTGGTAGGCAATCAGCCCCAGCATTTT

v_gene: TRBV9
j_gene: TRBJ1-1
d_gene: -
abundance: -
CDR3aa: CASSRRMNTEAFF
CDR3nt: TGTGCCAGCAGCAGAAGGATGAACACTGAAGCTTTCTTT

v_gene: TRBV5-1
j_gene: TRBJ2-3
d_gene: -
abundance: -
CDR3aa: CASYIGQSTDTQYF
CDR3nt: TGCGCCAGCTATATTGGACAGAGCACAGATACGCAGTATTTT

v_gene: TRBV7-3
j_gene: TRBJ2-2
d_gene: -
abundance: -
CDR3aa: CASSPNRVAGELFF
CDR3nt: TGTGCCAGCAGCCCCAACAGGGTTGCCGGGGAGCTGTTTTTT

v_gene: TRBV6-6
j_gene: TRBJ2-7
d_gene: -
abundance: -
CDR3aa: CAISESQGIHEQYF
CDR3nt: TGTGCCATCAGTGAGTCGCAGGGGATCCACGAGCAGTACTTC

v_gene: TRBV4-2
j_gene: TRBJ1-5
d_gene: -
abundance: few
CDR3aa: CASSQEGQGILHF
CDR3nt: TGTGCCAGCAGCCAAGAGGGGCAGGGAATTCTGCATTTT

v_gene: TRBV9
j_gene: TRBJ1-1
d_gene: -
abundance: -
CDR3aa: CASSVASQGGNTEAFF
CDR3nt: TGTGCCAGCAGCGTAGCTTCCCAGGGTGGGAACACTGAAGCTTTCTTT

v_gene: TRBV7-9
j_gene: TRBJ2-3
d_gene: -
abundance: -
CDR3aa: CASSLAGPDTQYF
CDR3nt: TGTGCCAGCAGCTTAGCAGGGCCAGATACGCAGTATTTT

v_gene: TRBV5-6
j_gene: TRBJ1-2
d_gene: TRBD1
abundance: -
CDR3aa: CASSQDRVYGYTF
CDR3nt: TGTGCCAGCAGCCAGGACAGGGTTTATGGCTACACCTTC

v_gene: TRBV28
j_gene: TRBJ1-2
d_gene: TRBD1
abundance: -
CDR3aa: CASRVVDRDGYTF
CDR3nt: TGTGCCAGCAGAGTAGTAGACAGGGATGGCTACACCTTC

v_gene: TRBV5-5
j_gene: TRBJ1-5
d_gene: -
abundance: -
CDR3aa: CASSLASNQPQHF
CDR3nt: TGTGCCAGCAGCTTGGCGTCAAATCAGCCCCAGCATTTT